Listed here is a single T cell receptor (beta chain). TCRdb's copy holds only in-frame clones and misses some; the assay was immunoSEQ multiplex PCR. The repertoire holds about 40,000 clones, about 94% seen once, with less than 4.5% in the top ten. This entry is derived from a study of control samples from healthy donors and cancer patients. The CDR3 length is 17 residues. Germline lookup yields CDR1 SEHNR and CDR2 FQNEAQ (reference sequence). The V gene end was trimmed by 4 bases and the J gene end by 3 bases; junction bases not matched to a gene: 11. This TCR was sampled from a woman between 45 and 60 years old in good health. Material: blood. The chain employs TRBV7-9 and TRBJ2-1; TRBD2 agrees at 8 bases. CDR3 in amino acids: CASSSRRGGGRYNEQFF. As DNA, the CDR3 is TGTGCCAGCAGCTCCCGTCGGGGCGGGGGGCGCTACAATGAGCAGTTCTTC.